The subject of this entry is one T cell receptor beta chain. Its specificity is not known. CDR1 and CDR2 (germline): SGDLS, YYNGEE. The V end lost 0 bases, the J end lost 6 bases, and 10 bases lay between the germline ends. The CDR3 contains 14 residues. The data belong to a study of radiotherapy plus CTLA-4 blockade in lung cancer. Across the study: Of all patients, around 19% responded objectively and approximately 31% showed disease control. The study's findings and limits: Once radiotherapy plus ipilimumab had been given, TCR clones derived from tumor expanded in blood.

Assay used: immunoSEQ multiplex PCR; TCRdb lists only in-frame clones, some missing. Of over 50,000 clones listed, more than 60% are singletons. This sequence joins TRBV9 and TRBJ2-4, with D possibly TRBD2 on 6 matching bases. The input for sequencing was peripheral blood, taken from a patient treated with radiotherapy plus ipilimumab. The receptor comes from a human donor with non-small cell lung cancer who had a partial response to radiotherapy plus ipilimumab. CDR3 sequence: CASSVGGDLNIQYF. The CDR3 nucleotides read TGTGCCAGCAGCGTAGGAGGGGACTTAAACATTCAGTACTTC.